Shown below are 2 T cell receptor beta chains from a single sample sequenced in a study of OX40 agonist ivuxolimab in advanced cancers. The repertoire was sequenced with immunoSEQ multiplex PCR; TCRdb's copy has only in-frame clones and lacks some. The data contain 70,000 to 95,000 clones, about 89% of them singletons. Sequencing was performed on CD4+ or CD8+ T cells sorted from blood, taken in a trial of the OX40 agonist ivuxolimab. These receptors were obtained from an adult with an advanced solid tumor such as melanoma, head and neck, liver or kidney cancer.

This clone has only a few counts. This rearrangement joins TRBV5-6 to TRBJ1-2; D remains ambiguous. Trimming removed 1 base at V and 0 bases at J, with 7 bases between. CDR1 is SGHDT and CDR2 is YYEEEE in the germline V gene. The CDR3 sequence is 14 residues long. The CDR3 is CASSLFPANYGYTF. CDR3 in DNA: TGTGCCAGCAGCTTGTTTCCAGCTAACTATGGCTACACCTTC. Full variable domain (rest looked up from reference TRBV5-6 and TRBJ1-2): DAGVTQSPTHLIKTRGQQVTLRCSPKSGHDTVSWYQQALGQGPQFIFQYYEEEERQRGNFPDRFSGHQFPNYSSELNVNALLLGDSALYLCASSLFPANYGYTFGSGTRLTVV.

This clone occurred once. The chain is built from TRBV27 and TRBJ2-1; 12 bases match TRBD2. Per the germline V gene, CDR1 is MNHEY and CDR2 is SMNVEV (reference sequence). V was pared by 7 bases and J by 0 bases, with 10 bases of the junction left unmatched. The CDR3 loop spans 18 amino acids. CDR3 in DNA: TGTGCCAGCACCCAACGCCCTAGCGGGAGGGCCTCCTACAATGAGCAGTTCTTC. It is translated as CASTQRPSGRASYNEQFF.